Following are 16 T cell receptor beta chains from one sample sequenced in a study of blood T cell repertoires in COVID-19. Measured with immunoSEQ multiplex PCR; TCRdb has only the in-frame clones, and not every one. The data hold 220,000 or so clones, with about 79% observed a single time. The sample taken for sequencing was PBMCs or T cells enriched from blood (not recorded which). The receptors originated from a woman aged 55-70 years who had recovered from COVID-19.

The chain uses TRBV4-3 and TRBJ2-7, with 11 bases that match TRBD1. Germline V gives CDR1 LGHNA, CDR2 YSLEER. This CDR3 has 19 residues. V was pared by 0 bases and J by 3 bases, with 13 bases of the junction left unmatched. CDR3 region: CASSQDLRTGGARIYEQYF. DNA for the CDR3: TGCGCCAGCAGCCAAGATTTGAGGACAGGGGGCGCCAGGATCTACGAGCAGTACTTC.

The rearrangement links TRBV27 to TRBJ1-4; D remains unclear. Germline CDR1 MNHEY, CDR2 SMNVEV (reference sequence). The CDR3 sequence is 15 residues long. V was pared by 2 bases and J by 5 bases, with 12 bases between. DNA of the CDR3: TGTGCCAGCAGTTTACGTGCAGCGAGCAATGAAAAACTGTTTTTT. Encoded protein: CASSLRAASNEKLFF.

For this clone: One end of the junction fails to match germline, which may point to a read error. The chain combines TRBV6-5 with TRBJ1-1; 7 nucleotides match TRBD1. The germline gives CDR1 MNHEY, CDR2 SVGAGI. The CDR3 length is 14 residues. CDR3 region: CASRGDSGLTGAFF. In DNA, the CDR3 is TGTGCCAGCAGGGGGGACAGCGGGTTGACTGGAGCTTTCTTT.

This clone was detected once. This rearrangement joins TRBV6-2 or TRBV6-3 to TRBJ1-1; tentative D call: TRBD1 (5 bases). Between the trimmed V and J ends, which lost 5 bases and 3 bases, there was a span of 16 bases. CDR3 size: 15 residues. The germline CDR1 and CDR2 sequences are MNHEY and SVGEGT. For the CDR3, the DNA is TGTGCCAGCAGTCACGTCAGGGTAGGAGACACTGAAGCTTTCTTT. Its translation is CASSHVRVGDTEAFF.

The chain uses TRBV6-5 and TRBJ2-7; possible D gene TRBD2, 6 bases. The CDR3 covers 14 residues. The germline CDR1 and CDR2 sequences are MNHEY and SVGAGI. V was trimmed by 6 bases and J by 2 bases, leaving 14 bases between them. CDR3 loop: CASSARAGTYEQYF. CDR3 nucleotide sequence: TGTGCCAGCAGCGCACGGGCGGGGACCTACGAGCAGTACTTC.

The chain is built from TRBV6-5 and TRBJ1-5; 10 nucleotides align to TRBD1. The germline gives CDR1 MNHEY, CDR2 SVGAGI. The CDR3 consists of 15 residues. Germline trimming cut 0 bases from V and 10 bases from J; bases unmatched to any gene: 6. For the CDR3, the DNA is TGTGCCAGCAGTTACTCGACAGGGGGCGGGTTTCCCCAGCATTTT. Translating gives CASSYSTGGGFPQHF.

The gene calls are TRBV11-2 and TRBJ1-4; D is undetermined. Germline CDR1 reads SGHAT; CDR2 reads FQNNGV. This CDR3 has 13 amino acids. Trimming pared 2 bases from V and 7 bases from J, leaving 8 bases between. The CDR3 reads CASSLSIAEKLFF. The CDR3 bases are TGTGCCAGCAGCTTAAGCATAGCTGAAAAACTGTTTTTT.

This clone was found a few times. The V gene is TRBV15, the J gene TRBJ1-6; 10 positions match TRBD1. The length of the CDR3 is 16 residues. Germline CDR1 reads LNHNV; CDR2 reads YYDKDF (reference sequence). V gave up 0 bases and J gave up 6 bases; unmatched junction bases: 2. This chain's CDR3 is CATSRDRQGANSPLHF. CDR3 in DNA: TGTGCCACCAGCAGAGATAGACAGGGGGCTAATTCACCCCTCCACTTT.

The CDR3 loop reads CASSYGTRADTQYF. The CDR3 DNA follows: TGTGCCAGCAGTTACGGGACTAGGGCAGATACGCAGTATTTT. V and J are TRBV6-5 and TRBJ2-3; 8 nucleotides line up with TRBD2. The germline gives CDR1 MNHEY, CDR2 SVGAGI. V lost 2 bases, J lost 4 bases, and 2 bases stayed unmatched. CDR3 length equals 14 residues.

The chain combines TRBV11-2 with TRBJ2-7, with 12 bases fitting TRBD2. Trimming took 1 base from V and 6 from J; bases not matched to a gene: 1. Germline V gene sequence: CDR1 SGHAT, CDR2 FQNNGV. The length of the CDR3 is 14 residues. CDR3 nucleotides: TGTGCCAGCAGCTTAGGACTAGCGGGAGTCGAGCAGTACTTC. It specifies CASSLGLAGVEQYF. The full variable domain, completed using reference TRBV11-2 and TRBJ2-7, is EAGVAQSPRYKIIEKRQSVAFWCNPISGHATLYWYQQILGQGPKLLIQFQNNGVVDDSQLPKDRFSAERLKGVDSTLKIQPAKLEDSAVYLCASSLGLAGVEQYFGPGTRLTVT.

The J gene is TRBJ1-1, the V gene TRBV11-2; D is possibly TRBD1 (6 bases). The V gene lost 5 bases and the J gene lost 0 bases, with 13 bases spanning the gap. The length of the CDR3 is 15 residues. Germline CDR1 and CDR2: SGHAT and FQNNGV. In DNA, the CDR3 is TGTGCCAGCAGCCCAGGGGCGAACTTGAACACTGAAGCTTTCTTT. It translates to CASSPGANLNTEAFF.

The chain couples TRBV6-5 to TRBJ1-5, with a weak D call TRBD1 (5 bases). The CDR3 totals 16 residues. In germline, CDR1 is MNHEY, CDR2 SVGAGI. Trimming cost V 4 bases and J 4 bases, with 17 bases left between them. The CDR3 coding sequence is TGTGCCAGCAGTTCATCCGACAGCCACAAAAATCAGCCCCAGCATTTT. Amino acid sequence: CASSSSDSHKNQPQHF.

A few counts support this clone. The V call is TRBV19, the J call TRBJ2-2, with 8 bases matching TRBD2. V was clipped by 6 bases and J by 4 bases; unmatched bases: 10. CDR3 length: 16 amino acids. The germline CDR1 and CDR2 sequences are LNHDA and SQIVND (reference sequence). The CDR3 is CASRAPGTRATGELFF. In nucleotides, the CDR3 is TGTGCCAGTAGAGCCCCCGGGACTAGAGCCACCGGGGAGCTGTTTTTT.

This clone occurred a few times. The chain has TRBV18 and TRBJ1-5; D perhaps matches TRBD1 (5 bases). This CDR3 region has 15 residues. Germline V lookup: CDR1 KGHSH, CDR2 LQKENI. Deletions cut 3 bases from V and 7 bases from J, with 16 bases between. CDR3 bases: TGTGCCAGCTCACCCCGGCAAGGGGCCTTACAGCCCCAGCATTTT. Amino acids: CASSPRQGALQPQHF.

The genes are TRBV27 and TRBJ2-7; 9 bases match TRBD1. V shed 3 bases, J shed 6 bases, and the junction held 9 bases outside the gene matches. This CDR3 contains 15 residues. Germline values: CDR1 MNHEY, CDR2 SMNVEV (reference sequence). In DNA, the CDR3 is TGTGCCAGCAGTTTCTCGGGACAGGGAAGCCTCGAGCAGTACTTC. Its translation: CASSFSGQGSLEQYF.

This chain links TRBV3-1 (or the pseudogene TRBV3-2) with TRBJ1-3; 11 bases map to TRBD1. This CDR3 has 16 residues. The V gene end was trimmed by 4 bases and the J gene end by 1 base; junction bases not matched to a gene: 3. Germline V CDR1 and CDR2: LGHDT, YNNKEL (reference sequence). In DNA, the CDR3 is TGTGCCAGCAGCCCTGGACAGGGGGCTTCTGGAAACACCATATATTTT. Translated: CASSPGQGASGNTIYF.